This T cell receptor (beta chain) is from a study of PD-1 blockade in classical Hodgkin lymphoma. Study-wide results and limits: The study found that TCR diversity rose significantly by C4D1 in CD4+ but not CD8+ cells. Baseline TCR diversity was reportedly lower in newly diagnosed patients than in healthy donors. It was reported as lower still in relapsed/refractory patients.

Every one of the patients relapsed after autologous stem cell transplantation (brentuximab vedotin exposure was variable). This clone turned up a few times. Its antigen is unknown. The germline gives CDR1 SQVTM, CDR2 ANQGSEA. This CDR3 is 16 amino acids long. V lost 2 bases and J 2 bases, leaving 17 bases between the germline ends. Measured with immunoSEQ multiplex PCR; TCRdb has only the in-frame clones, and not every one. The sample lists 66,000 or so clones; over 70% were seen once. This receptor was taken from a human donor with classical Hodgkin lymphoma. The source was peripheral blood mononuclear cells (PBMCs), collected before the second cycle of nivolumab. The chain carries TRBV29-1 and TRBJ2-3; perhaps TRBD1 as D (6 bases). The CDR3 loop is CSVELGTRTTTDTQYF. The DNA for the CDR3 is TGCAGCGTTGAACTCGGGACAAGAACAACCACAGATACGCAGTATTTT.